The clone carrying this T cell receptor (beta chain) was seen just once. The assay was immunoSEQ multiplex PCR, and TCRdb's table has in-frame clones only and misses some. Here the sample spans 20,000 to 25,000 clones, over 65% being singletons. This sample was taken from a study of T cell changes during pregnancy in multiple sclerosis. Sequencing used CD8+ T cells from peripheral blood mononuclear cells, obtained before pregnancy. The TCR was taken from a female donor with multiple sclerosis, enrolled in a pregnancy study.

CDR3 protein: CASSQDDRVTNTGELFF. CDR3 in DNA: TGCGCCAGCAGCCAGGACGACAGAGTAACAAACACCGGGGAGCTGTTTTTT. The V and J genes are TRBV4-3 and TRBJ2-2; D possibly corresponds to TRBD1 (5 bases). Germline lookup yields CDR1 LGHNA and CDR2 YSLEER. CDR3 length: 17 amino acids. Trimming took 3 bases from V and 2 from J, leaving 16 bases between them.